The rows below give T cell receptor beta chains drawn from one sample of a study of Ad26.COV2.S vaccination and SARS-CoV-2 variants. The protocol was immunoSEQ multiplex PCR, while the TCRdb copy is restricted to in-frame clones and leaves out a portion. This sample has 350,000 to 500,000 clones, with roughly 89% found just once. The sequencing used peripheral blood, collected in a trial of Ad26.COV2.S vaccine versus placebo. The origin of the receptors is a person between 18 and 59 years old who received the Ad26.COV2.S COVID-19 vaccine or a placebo. Both conserved end residues are part of each CDR3. A D gene is named only where the DNA matches it firmly. The listing skips clone size in some rows; elsewhere it reads once, few, many or a size class.

CDR3nt | CDR3aa | abundance | j_gene | d_gene | v_gene
TGCAGCGTGAAACTGGGGGTTATCACTGAAGCTTTCTTT | CSVKLGVITEAFF | - | TRBJ1-1 | - | TRBV29-1
TGTGCCAGCAGTTTAGGGGGCGTAAATGAAAAACTGTTTTTT | CASSLGGVNEKLFF | - | TRBJ1-4 | - | TRBV27
TGTGCCACCAGTGATCCCTCTCGCGCTGAGGGGGCGTCTGGCTACACCTTC | CATSDPSRAEGASGYTF | few | TRBJ1-2 | TRBD1 | TRBV24-1
TGTGCCCCCAGTCGGGCCAGACCTCAAGAGACCCAGTACTTC | CAPSRARPQETQYF | - | TRBJ2-5 | - | TRBV30
TGCAGCGTGCAGGGGATAGGGGAGCAGTTCTTC | CSVQGIGEQFF | - | TRBJ2-1 | - | TRBV29-1
TGCGCCAGCAGCCGCGCCGGGACAGGGGGCTCGGAGACCCAGTACTTC | CASSRAGTGGSETQYF | - | TRBJ2-5 | TRBD1 | TRBV5-1
TGTGCCAGCAGCATAATTCAGGGGGGTGTCGCTGAAGCTTTCTTT | CASSIIQGGVAEAFF | - | TRBJ1-1 | TRBD1 | TRBV11-2
TGTGCCAGCAGCGGGGTTTGGCTAGGGGATTCCTACGAGCAGTACTTC | CASSGVWLGDSYEQYF | - | TRBJ2-7 | - | TRBV7-8
TGTGCCAGCACCCAAGGGGGCACGACTGAAGCTTTCTTT | CASTQGGTTEAFF | - | TRBJ1-1 | TRBD1 | TRBV6-5
TGTGCCACCAGTGAACATCGGGACAGGGGCCCCTTAGTCCGGGAGCTGTTTTTT | CATSEHRDRGPLVRELFF | - | TRBJ2-2 | TRBD1 | TRBV24-1
TGTGCCAGCAGAATGACAGCTGTGAACACCGGGGAGCTGTTTTTT | CASRMTAVNTGELFF | - | TRBJ2-2 | - | TRBV14
TGTGCCAGCAGCCAAGGGGCCGGACTTCCGAACACCGGGGAGCTGTTTTTT | CASSQGAGLPNTGELFF | - | TRBJ2-2 | - | TRBV4-2
TGTGCCAGCAGTGTCTACGGGATTGGCGGAGATACGCAGTATTTT | CASSVYGIGGDTQYF | - | TRBJ2-3 | - | TRBV2
TGCAGCGTCCTAACGGGACGGACTTTCGAGCAGTACTTC | CSVLTGRTFEQYF | - | TRBJ2-7 | - | TRBV29-1
TGTGCCAGCAGCTCAAAGACAGGAGTATATAATTCACCCCTCCACTTT | CASSSKTGVYNSPLHF | - | TRBJ1-6 | - | TRBV13
TGTGCCAGTAGTATTGTAGTAGCGAGCACAGATACGCAGTATTTT | CASSIVVASTDTQYF | - | TRBJ2-3 | - | TRBV19
TGCGCCAGCAGCTTACAGGGGGCTTCGTACCAAGAGACCCAGTACTTC | CASSLQGASYQETQYF | once | TRBJ2-5 | TRBD1 | TRBV5-1
TGTGCCAGCAGCTTAGGGCGGGAGAATACGCAGTATTTT | CASSLGRENTQYF | - | TRBJ2-3 | TRBD2 | TRBV11-2
TGTGCCAGTAGCTACGGGGGCGCCCGGGACACTGAAGCTTTCTTT | CASSYGGARDTEAFF | - | TRBJ1-1 | - | TRBV19
TGCGCCAGCAGCCAAGATAGGGTCTCGAACACCGGGGAGCTGTTTTTT | CASSQDRVSNTGELFF | - | TRBJ2-2 | - | TRBV4-3
TGTGCCAGCAGCGTATCCCCCGTGGCAGCAACTAATGAAAAACTGTTTTTT | CASSVSPVAATNEKLFF | - | TRBJ1-4 | - | TRBV9
TGTGCCAGCAGCCAAGGACGGGAGGGCCGAGATGAGCAGTTCTTC | CASSQGREGRDEQFF | - | TRBJ2-1 | TRBD2 | TRBV4-2
TGTGCCAGCAGCTTCTCCGGGGTGGTAGATACGCAGTATTTT | CASSFSGVVDTQYF | - | TRBJ2-3 | - | TRBV5-4
TGTGCCAGCAGTTACGGTCTAGCGGTTTACAATGAGCAGTTCTTC | CASSYGLAVYNEQFF | - | TRBJ2-1 | TRBD2 | TRBV6-2/TRBV6-3
TGTGCCAGCAGTTCTACTAGGGTTGAGCAGTTCTTC | CASSSTRVEQFF | - | TRBJ2-1 | - | TRBV5-6
TGTGCCAGCTCACCAGTAGGGGGTGGCACTGAAGCTTTCTTT | CASSPVGGGTEAFF | - | TRBJ1-1 | - | TRBV18
TGTGCCAGTAGCGGCCGGGGTGCCTTTGGCTACACCTTC | CASSGRGAFGYTF | - | TRBJ1-2 | - | TRBV19
TGTGCCATCAGTGTCGGACAGGATTCGCAGAATGGCTACACCTTC | CAISVGQDSQNGYTF | - | TRBJ1-2 | TRBD1 | TRBV10-3
TGCGCCAGCAGCCAAGTTAGCATAGTTCGTTCGGGACTAGCCAAAAACATTCAGTACTTC | CASSQVSIVRSGLAKNIQYF | - | TRBJ2-4 | - | TRBV4-3
TGTGCCAGCACCCTGACAGCTAGCACAGATACGCAGTATTTT | CASTLTASTDTQYF | - | TRBJ2-3 | - | TRBV6-5
TGTGCCAGCAGCTTAGGGGTGCACCAAGAGACCCAGTACTTC | CASSLGVHQETQYF | - | TRBJ2-5 | - | TRBV7-9
TGTGCCACCAGTGGCCCGGGACAGGGGCTAGGCTACACCTTC | CATSGPGQGLGYTF | once | TRBJ1-2 | TRBD1 | TRBV24-1
TGCAGCATCGGACGGGGAAACTATGGCTACACCTTC | CSIGRGNYGYTF | - | TRBJ1-2 | - | TRBV29-1
TGTGCCAGCAGCCCGCCGACACCGAGGGGGACTGAAGCTTTCTTT | CASSPPTPRGTEAFF | - | TRBJ1-1 | - | TRBV9
TGTGCCAGCAGCCCCGAGCTTCCGAGCTCTGGAAACACCATATATTTT | CASSPELPSSGNTIYF | - | TRBJ1-3 | - | TRBV7-9
TGTGCCAGCAGTTACTGGGGGACTGGAAACACCATATATTTT | CASSYWGTGNTIYF | - | TRBJ1-3 | - | TRBV6-2/TRBV6-3
TGTGCCAGCAGCGTAGGTCCGGGACAGGGGTTCCAAGAGACCCAGTACTTC | CASSVGPGQGFQETQYF | once | TRBJ2-5 | TRBD1 | TRBV9
TGTGCCAGCAGCTTAGGGGTTGAAATAGCGGGGTACAATGAGCAGTTCTTC | CASSLGVEIAGYNEQFF | - | TRBJ2-1 | TRBD2 | TRBV11-3
TGTGCCAGCAGCCTTCGTTTGAACACTGAAGCTTTCTTT | CASSLRLNTEAFF | - | TRBJ1-1 | - | TRBV11-3